Presented here are 15 T cell receptor beta chains from one specimen sequenced in a study of CD8 T cells in Susac syndrome. The RNA input was 0.5 to 1 ug, and it was reverse transcribed with random hexamers. A single record per CDR3 protein comes from TCRdb applying MiXCR to the immunoSEQ multiplex PCR reads. Among approximately 210,000 distinct CDR3 sequences listed, 95% were seen once. Sequenced input: CD4+ T cells from PBMCs. Receptors were obtained from a human donor with multiple sclerosis.

The chain recombines TRBV3-1 with TRBJ2-7, with D possibly being TRBD2 (6 bases). The CDR3 loop spans 14 amino acids. Germline values: CDR1 LGHDT, CDR2 YNNKEL (reference sequence). V gave up 1 base and J gave up 5 bases, with 12 bases separating them. CDR3 in DNA: TGTGCCAGCAGCCAAGGGACGCGGGATCACGAGCAGTACTTC. It specifies CASSQGTRDHEQYF.

The V call is TRBV14, the J call TRBJ1-2; a possible D gene is TRBD1 (6 bases). V was trimmed by 4 bases and J by 4 bases, leaving 10 bases between them. Germline-derived CDR1 and CDR2 are SGHDN and FVKESK. The CDR3 is 13 residues long. DNA of the CDR3: TGTGCCAGCAGCCGGACAGAGTTCTATGGCTACACCTTC. This sequence encodes CASSRTEFYGYTF.

This clonotype was seen just once. The V gene is TRBV15, the J gene TRBJ2-4, with a possible D match to TRBD1 (7 bases). The germline V and J ends were trimmed by 7 bases and 6 bases, with 16 bases remaining between them. From germline, CDR1 is LNHNV and CDR2 YYDKDF (reference sequence). The CDR3 runs 14 residues. The chain's CDR3 is CATTPEGAVNIQYF. CDR3 coding DNA: TGTGCCACCACCCCGGAGGGGGCTGTAAACATTCAGTACTTC. The full variable domain, completed using reference TRBV15 and TRBJ2-4, is DAMVIQNPRYQVTQFGKPVTLSCSQTLNHNVMYWYQQKSSQAPKLLFHYYDKDFNNEADTPDNFQSRRPNTSFCFLDIRSPGLGDTAMYLCATTPEGAVNIQYFGAGTRLSVL.

V is TRBV6-5 and J is TRBJ2-1; D unresolved. Germline V CDR1 and CDR2: MNHEY, SVGAGI. This CDR3 is built from 14 residues. Trimming removed 6 bases from V and 5 bases from J, with 14 bases in between. CDR3 nucleotide sequence: TGTGCCAGCAGAACTCTATCCAGAAACAATGAGCAGTTCTTC. Its translation is CASRTLSRNNEQFF.

The chain employs TRBV29-1 and TRBJ1-1; D not certain. Germline V gene sequence: CDR1 SQVTM, CDR2 ANQGSEA. The CDR3 is made up of 12 amino acids. V lost 7 bases, J lost 6 bases, and 15 bases lay in between. In DNA form, the CDR3 reads TGCAGCGCCCGCCGTGCGGGATCTGAAGCTTTCTTT. Protein product: CSARRAGSEAFF.

The chain has TRBV30 and TRBJ1-2, with D possibly matching TRBD1 (5 bases). Germline V lookup: CDR1 GTSNPN, CDR2 SVGIG (reference sequence). Trimming stripped 3 bases from V and 8 bases from J, with 10 bases between. The CDR3 extends over 11 amino acids. CDR3 bases: TGTGCCTGGAGGGGGACCTTGGGCTACACCTTC. It specifies CAWRGTLGYTF.

The chain carries TRBV30 and TRBJ1-2; TRBD1 is a possible D gene (5 bases). The CDR3 contains 14 residues. V was trimmed by 0 bases and J by 7 bases, leaving 15 bases between them. CDR1 and CDR2 from the germline V gene are GTSNPN and SVGIG (reference sequence). The CDR3 sequence: CAWSVGQGAGGYTF. As DNA, the CDR3 is TGTGCCTGGAGTGTTGGGCAGGGCGCTGGTGGCTACACCTTC.

The V call is TRBV4-1, the J call TRBJ1-4, with D unresolved. Germline V gene data show CDR1 as MGHRA and CDR2 as YSYEKL. The V end was cut by 1 base, the J end by 4 bases, with 13 bases between. The length of the CDR3 is 16 residues. CDR3 sequence (DNA): TGCGCCAGCAGCCAAGTAGGACCGTCCAATAATGAAAAACTGTTTTTT. Its translation: CASSQVGPSNNEKLFF.

The chain couples TRBV28 to TRBJ1-5; D not resolved. This CDR3 region has 11 residues. The germline V gene has CDR1 MDHEN and CDR2 SYDVKM. V dropped 3 bases and J dropped 8 bases, with 5 bases sitting between them. CDR3 loop: CASSFREPQHF. As DNA, the CDR3 is TGTGCCAGCAGTTTCCGGGAGCCCCAGCATTTT.

The chain is built from TRBV2 and TRBJ2-2; no definite D call. There are 14 residues in the CDR3. The V end lost 2 bases, the J end lost 8 bases, and 12 bases lay between the germline ends. The germline V gene has CDR1 SNHLY and CDR2 FYNNEI. Written as DNA, the CDR3 is TGTGCCAGCAGTGAACCCTCTCCCCAGGGGGAGCTGTTTTTT. Translated: CASSEPSPQGELFF.

The chain employs TRBV30 and TRBJ2-2; D call uncertain. The CDR3 sequence is 15 residues long. V was trimmed by 4 bases and J by 0 bases, leaving 12 bases between them. CDR1 GTSNPN and CDR2 SVGIG come from the germline V gene (reference sequence). The CDR3 sequence is CAWKVGAPNTGELFF. CDR3 nucleotide sequence: TGTGCCTGGAAAGTTGGTGCTCCGAACACCGGGGAGCTGTTTTTT.

This clonotype was observed a single time. The rearrangement links TRBV7-2 to TRBJ2-7, with TRBD2 matching over 15 bases. Losses at the gene ends were 8 bases for V and 1 base for J; bases not matched to a gene: 9. The germline CDR1 and CDR2 sequences are SGHTA and FQGNSA. This CDR3 has 17 amino acids. The CDR3 bases are TGTGCCAGCCCGCCCCCGGGACTAGCGGGGGGTTCCTACGAGCAGTACTTC. Amino acid sequence: CASPPPGLAGGSYEQYF. Full variable domain (outside the CDR3, taken from reference TRBV7-2 and TRBJ2-7): GAGVSQSPSNKVTEKGKDVELRCDPISGHTALYWYRQSLGQGLEFLIYFQGNSAPDKSGLPSDRFSAERTGGSVSTLTIQRTQQEDSAVYLCASPPPGLAGGSYEQYFGPGTRLTVT.

The chain carries TRBV12-3 or TRBV12-4 and TRBJ1-5, with D perhaps matching TRBD1 (5 bases). The CDR3 is 16 residues long. Trimming cost V 6 bases and J 0 bases, with 15 bases left between them. In DNA form, the CDR3 reads TGTGCCAGCAGGCCCTCGGGGGAGGTTAGCAATCAGCCCCAGCATTTT. Residues: CASRPSGEVSNQPQHF.

The gene calls are TRBV29-1 and TRBJ2-3, with 11 bases that match TRBD2. The CDR3 is 17 amino acids. V was clipped by 4 bases and J by 6 bases; unmatched bases: 15. Per the germline V gene, CDR1 is SQVTM and CDR2 is ANQGSEA. CDR3 coding DNA: TGCAGCGTTGCCCTGCTAGCGGGGGGCGTGATGTCGGATACGCAGTATTTT. Its translation: CSVALLAGGVMSDTQYF.

The rearrangement joins TRBV3-1 to TRBJ2-1; 9 bases fit TRBD1. This CDR3 is built from 13 residues. The germline gives CDR1 LGHDT, CDR2 YNNKEL (reference sequence). The J segment lost 8 bases and the V segment lost 5 bases, leaving 4 bases of the junction unmatched. CDR3 region: CASSRDRVDEQFF. CDR3 bases: TGTGCCAGCAGCAGGGACAGGGTCGATGAGCAGTTCTTC.